The clone carrying this T cell receptor beta chain was detected ten times or more. This sample was taken from a study of T cells in Graves' hyperthyroidism and ophthalmopathy. Amplified TCR beta CDR3 regions derived from RNA transcripts. Primed by the HTBI set, a first-round RT-PCR was run on the TCR CDR3. MiXCR was run by TCRdb on the multiplex PCR reads, yielding one entry per CDR3 protein. Of roughly 350,000 distinct CDR3 sequences in the sample, about 14% were seen once. This CDR3 contains 17 residues. The V gene lost 2 bases and the J gene lost 2 bases, with 18 bases spanning the gap. In germline, CDR1 is SNHLY, CDR2 FYNNEI.

The sample taken for sequencing was blood. The source is a woman in her twenties or thirties with Graves' ophthalmopathy. This chain joins TRBV2 and TRBJ1-2, with TRBD1 as a possible D gene (6 bases). The CDR3 bases are TGTGCCAGCAGTGAACAGATCGTCCACAGGGACAACTATGGCTACACCTTC. Its protein is CASSEQIVHRDNYGYTF.